The 17 T cell receptor beta chains presented below share a single source sample, sequenced in a study of T-cell reconstitution after alpha-beta-depleted transplantation in children. Unique molecular identifiers were incorporated during preparation of the TCRbeta library. TCRdb ran MiXCR on the PCR reads and lists one entry per CDR3 protein. The sample lists about 240,000 distinct CDR3 sequences, roughly 26% occurring once. This material consisted of PBMCs, taken before TCRalphabeta/CD19-depleted stem cell transplant. The receptor source for this set is a girl aged 2-9 years with Fanconi anemia, due to receive a stem cell transplant.

This clonotype was observed at least ten times. V gene TRBV6-1 combines with J gene TRBJ2-2; D is unclear. This CDR3 is built from 14 residues. The V and J ends lost 8 bases and 1 base respectively, with 11 bases between them. Germline CDR1 MNHNS, CDR2 SASEGT. DNA of the CDR3: TGTGCCAGCGGATTGTCCCGGAACACCGGGGAGCTGTTTTTT. Translating gives CASGLSRNTGELFF.

This rearrangement joins TRBV29-1 to TRBJ1-2; D not certain. This CDR3 is 10 amino acids long. V lost 5 bases and J lost 9, with 10 bases in between. CDR1 and CDR2 (germline): SQVTM, ANQGSEA. CDR3 in amino acids: CSVYGDSYTF. CDR3 DNA: TGCAGCGTTTACGGGGATAGCTACACCTTC.

This clonotype occurred a few times. The rearrangement joins TRBV7-2 to TRBJ2-3, with 12 positions matching TRBD2. V lost 5 bases and J lost 1; bases outside the gene matches: 7. Germline CDR1 and CDR2: SGHTA and FQGNSA. There are 17 residues in the CDR3. CDR3 sequence (DNA): TGTGCCAGCAGCCCACGACTAGCGGGAGTGGGCACAGATACGCAGTATTTT. Translated, it gives CASSPRLAGVGTDTQYF. The full variable domain, in which reference TRBV7-2 and TRBJ2-3 provide the parts outside the CDR3, is GAGVSQSPSNKVTEKGKDVELRCDPISGHTALYWYRQSLGQGLEFLIYFQGNSAPDKSGLPSDRFSAERTGGSVSTLTIQRTQQEDSAVYLCASSPRLAGVGTDTQYFGPGTRLTVL.

The CDR3 coding sequence is TGCGCCAGCAGCTTTAGGGCCACAGATACGCAGTATTTT. Encoded protein: CASSFRATDTQYF. V is TRBV5-1 and J is TRBJ2-3; D is unresolved. CDR1 is SGHRS and CDR2 is YFSETQ in the germline V gene. V was pared by 2 bases and J by 2 bases, with 6 bases between. This CDR3 comprises 13 residues. Full variable domain (remainder filled in from reference TRBV5-1 and TRBJ2-3): KAGVTQTPRYLIKTRGQQVTLSCSPISGHRSVSWYQQTPGQGLQFLFEYFSETQRNKGNFPGRFSGRQFSNSRSEMNVSTLELGDSALYLCASSFRATDTQYFGPGTRLTVL.

Ten or more counts support this clonotype. The CDR3 loop reads CSARDTIKPGANVLTF. The CDR3 DNA reads as TGCAGTGCTAGAGACACGATAAAGCCTGGGGCCAACGTCCTGACTTTC. The J gene is TRBJ2-6, the V gene TRBV20-1; D remains ambiguous. V lost 0 bases and J 2 bases, leaving 11 bases between the germline ends. There are 16 residues in the CDR3. Looked up from germline, CDR1 is DFQATT and CDR2 is SNEGSKA (reference sequence).

This clonotype was counted only a few times. This chain connects TRBV7-6 to TRBJ1-1; a possible D gene is TRBD1 (6 bases). The V and J ends lost 5 bases and 6 bases respectively, with 25 bases between them. The CDR3 consists of 17 residues. In germline, CDR1 is SGHVS, CDR2 FNYEAQ. The CDR3 loop reads CASSPSAYRVEGAEAFF. CDR3 coding DNA: TGTGCCAGCAGCCCGAGCGCCTACAGGGTTGAAGGGGCTGAAGCTTTCTTT.

This clonotype was seen a handful of times. The rearrangement links TRBV20-1 to TRBJ1-1; D remains unclear. There are 14 residues in the CDR3. Germline loops: CDR1 DFQATT, CDR2 SNEGSKA (reference sequence). Trimming pared 4 bases from V and 11 bases from J, leaving 23 bases between. The CDR3 nucleotides are TGCAGTGCTATACCGATCCTAACCCCCGGGTGGGCTTTCTTT. Its translation: CSAIPILTPGWAFF.

This clonotype was seen only a few times. V and J are TRBV7-2 and TRBJ2-3, with unresolved D. Looked up from germline, CDR1 is SGHTA and CDR2 is FQGNSA. The CDR3 is made up of 12 amino acids. V lost 5 bases and J 2 bases, leaving 5 bases between the germline ends. The CDR3 protein is CASSRDTDTQYF. In DNA form, the CDR3 reads TGTGCCAGCAGCAGAGACACAGATACGCAGTATTTT.

The chain recombines TRBV7-9 with TRBJ2-1, with D possibly matching TRBD2 (6 bases). The ends were cut back, 7 bases at V and 2 bases at J, with 9 bases in the middle. The CDR3 has 13 amino acids. Germline CDR1 reads SEHNR; CDR2 reads FQNEAQ (reference sequence). The CDR3: CASNPGAYNEQFF. CDR3 DNA sequence: TGTGCCAGCAACCCGGGGGCCTACAATGAGCAGTTCTTC.

This clonotype appeared once. The chain links TRBV6-2 or TRBV6-3 to TRBJ2-5, with TRBD2 matching 13 bases. The CDR3 is 17 amino acids. J gave up 2 bases and V 5 bases, and 8 bases lay outside the gene matches. Germline CDR1 and CDR2: MNHEY and SVGEGT. The CDR3 bases are TGTGCCAGCAGTCCCCGACTAGCGGGGGGAGTACAAGAGACCCAGTACTTC. Translated, it gives CASSPRLAGGVQETQYF.

The gene calls are TRBV20-1 and TRBJ2-5; D is undetermined. The CDR3 is 15 residues long. Trimming cost V 3 bases and J 2 bases, with 16 bases left between them. Germline V gene sequence: CDR1 DFQATT, CDR2 SNEGSKA (reference sequence). CDR3 protein: CSASTLRVLQETQYF. The CDR3 nucleotides are TGCAGTGCTAGCACTTTACGAGTGTTACAAGAGACCCAGTACTTC.

The chain couples TRBV29-1 to TRBJ2-7, with D hard to call. Trimming stripped 2 bases from V and 0 bases from J, with 8 bases between. CDR3 length: 13 residues. Germline V gene lookup returns CDR1 SQVTM and CDR2 ANQGSEA. The CDR3 region has the DNA TGCAGCGTTGAATCCAGGAGCTCCTACGAGCAGTACTTC. It codes for CSVESRSSYEQYF.

This clonotype was observed a few times. The chain is built from TRBV29-1 and TRBJ2-1, with 7 bases identical to TRBD2. Per the germline V gene, CDR1 is SQVTM and CDR2 is ANQGSEA. V was clipped by 0 bases and J by 5 bases; unmatched bases: 7. There are 15 residues in the CDR3. Here the CDR3 reads CSVEELARTNNEQFF. CDR3 coding DNA: TGCAGCGTTGAAGAACTAGCGCGGACAAACAATGAGCAGTTCTTC.

This chain joins TRBV20-1 and TRBJ2-5; D remains unclear. CDR1 DFQATT and CDR2 SNEGSKA come from the germline V gene (reference sequence). The V gene lost 6 bases and the J gene lost 9 bases, with 5 bases spanning the gap. The CDR3 runs to 8 residues. CDR3 bases: TGCAGTGCCGGTCCCCAGTACTTC. Residues: CSAGPQYF.

The rearrangement links TRBV20-1 to TRBJ2-7; D gene uncertain. CDR1 and CDR2 from the germline V gene are DFQATT and SNEGSKA (reference sequence). The CDR3 loop spans 13 amino acids. V dropped 0 bases and J dropped 1 base, with 7 bases sitting between them. CDR3 region: CSAREPASYEQYF. CDR3 nucleotides: TGCAGTGCTAGAGAGCCAGCGTCCTACGAGCAGTACTTC.

The chain links TRBV20-1 to TRBJ2-7; 13 positions agree with TRBD2. The length of the CDR3 is 13 residues. Germline CDR1 and CDR2: DFQATT and SNEGSKA (reference sequence). With 6 bases clipped from V and 5 bases from J, the junction kept 4 bases outside the gene matches. CDR3 in amino acids: CSAQGTSGNEQYF. In DNA, the CDR3 is TGCAGTGCCCAAGGGACTAGCGGGAACGAGCAGTACTTC.

The chain combines TRBV7-2 with TRBJ2-1; 9 bases align to TRBD2. Germline CDR1 and CDR2: SGHTA and FQGNSA. Trimming at V came to 0 bases and at J to 8 bases, leaving 8 bases not matched to a gene. This CDR3 has 16 amino acids. The CDR3 sequence is CASSLASGSFVHEQFF. DNA for the CDR3: TGTGCCAGCAGCTTAGCTAGCGGGAGTTTTGTCCATGAGCAGTTCTTC.